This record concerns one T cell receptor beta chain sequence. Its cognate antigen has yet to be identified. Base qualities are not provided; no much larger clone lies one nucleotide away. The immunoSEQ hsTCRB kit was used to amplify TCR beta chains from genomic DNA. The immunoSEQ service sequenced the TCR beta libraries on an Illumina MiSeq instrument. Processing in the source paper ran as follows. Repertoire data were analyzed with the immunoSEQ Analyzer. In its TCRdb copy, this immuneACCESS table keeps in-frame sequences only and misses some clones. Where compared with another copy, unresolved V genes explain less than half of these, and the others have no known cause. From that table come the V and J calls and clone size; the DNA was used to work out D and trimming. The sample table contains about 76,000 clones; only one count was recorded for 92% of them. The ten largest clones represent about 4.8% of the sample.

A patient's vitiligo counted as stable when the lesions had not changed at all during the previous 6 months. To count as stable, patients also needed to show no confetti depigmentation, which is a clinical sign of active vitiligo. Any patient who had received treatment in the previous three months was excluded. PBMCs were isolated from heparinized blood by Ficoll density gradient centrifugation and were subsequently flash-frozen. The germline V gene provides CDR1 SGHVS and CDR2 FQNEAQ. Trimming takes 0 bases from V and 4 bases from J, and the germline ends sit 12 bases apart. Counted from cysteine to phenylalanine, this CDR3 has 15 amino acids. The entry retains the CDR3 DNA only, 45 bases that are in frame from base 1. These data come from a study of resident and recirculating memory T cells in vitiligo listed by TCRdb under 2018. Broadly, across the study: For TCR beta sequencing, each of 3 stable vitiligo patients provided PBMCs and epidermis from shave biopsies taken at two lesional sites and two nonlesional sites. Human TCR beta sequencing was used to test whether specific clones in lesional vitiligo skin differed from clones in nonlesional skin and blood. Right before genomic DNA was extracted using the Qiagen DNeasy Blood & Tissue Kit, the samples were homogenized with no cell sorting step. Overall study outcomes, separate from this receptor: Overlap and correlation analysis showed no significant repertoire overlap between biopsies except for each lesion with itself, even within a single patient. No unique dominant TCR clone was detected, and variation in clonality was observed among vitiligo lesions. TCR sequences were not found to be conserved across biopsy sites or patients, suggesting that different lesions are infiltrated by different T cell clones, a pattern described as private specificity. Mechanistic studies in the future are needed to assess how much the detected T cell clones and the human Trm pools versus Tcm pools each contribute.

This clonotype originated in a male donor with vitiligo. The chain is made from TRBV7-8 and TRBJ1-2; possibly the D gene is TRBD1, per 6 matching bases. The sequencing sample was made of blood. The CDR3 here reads CASSLAGGDLYGYTF. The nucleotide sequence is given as TGTGCCAGCAGCTTAGCAGGGGGGGACCTCTATGGCTACACCTTC. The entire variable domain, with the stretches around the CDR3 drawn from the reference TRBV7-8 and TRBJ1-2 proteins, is GAGVSQSPRYKVAKRGQDVALRCDPISGHVSLFWYQQALGQGPEFLTYFQNEAQLDKSGLPSDRFFAERPEGSVSTLKIQRTQQEDSAVYLCASSLAGGDLYGYTFGSGTRLTVV.